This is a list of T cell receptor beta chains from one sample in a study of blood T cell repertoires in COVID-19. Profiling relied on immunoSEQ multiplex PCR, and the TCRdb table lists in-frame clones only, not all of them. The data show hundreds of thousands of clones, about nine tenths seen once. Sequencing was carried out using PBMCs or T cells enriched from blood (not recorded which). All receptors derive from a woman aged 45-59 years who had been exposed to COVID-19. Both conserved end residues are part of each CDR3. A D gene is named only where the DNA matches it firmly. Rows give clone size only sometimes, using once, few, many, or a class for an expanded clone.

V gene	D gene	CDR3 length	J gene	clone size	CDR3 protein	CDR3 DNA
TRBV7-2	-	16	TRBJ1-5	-	CASSLVRGYSNQPQHF	TGTGCCAGCAGCTTAGTTCGGGGATATAGCAATCAGCCCCAGCATTTT
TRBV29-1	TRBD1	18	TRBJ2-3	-	CSVEDPWDRGASTDTQYF	TGCAGCGTTGAAGATCCCTGGGACAGGGGGGCTAGCACAGATACGCAGTATTTT
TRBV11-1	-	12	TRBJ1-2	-	CASSLPGHGYTF	TGTGCCAGCAGCTTACCAGGGCATGGCTACACCTTC
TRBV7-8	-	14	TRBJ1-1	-	CASSPPRPGTEAFF	TGTGCCAGCAGCCCTCCAAGACCGGGGACTGAAGCTTTCTTT
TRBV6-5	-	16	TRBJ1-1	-	CASSYDRLGMNTEAFF	TGTGCCAGCAGTTACGACAGGCTAGGGATGAACACTGAAGCTTTCTTT
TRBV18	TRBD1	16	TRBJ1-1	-	CASSPRQGAWDTEAFF	TGTGCCAGCTCACCACGGCAGGGGGCTTGGGACACTGAAGCTTTCTTT
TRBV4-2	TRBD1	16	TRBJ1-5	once	CASSQEVGQGAQPQHF	TGTGCCAGCAGCCAAGAGGTGGGACAGGGCGCTCAGCCCCAGCATTTT
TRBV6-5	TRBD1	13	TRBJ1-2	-	CASSRQGWEGYTF	TGTGCCAGCAGCAGACAGGGATGGGAGGGCTACACCTTC
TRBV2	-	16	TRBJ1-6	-	CASSTTAGDYGSPLHF	TGTGCCAGCAGTACAACGGCAGGGGATTATGGTTCACCCCTCCACTTT
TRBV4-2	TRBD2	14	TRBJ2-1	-	CASSHQRGYNEQFF	TGTGCCAGCAGCCACCAGCGGGGTTACAATGAGCAGTTCTTC
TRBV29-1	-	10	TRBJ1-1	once	CSVGTVEAFF	TGCAGCGTTGGGACAGTTGAAGCTTTCTTT
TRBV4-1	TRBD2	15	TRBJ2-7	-	CASSQAGLAGGKQYF	TGCGCCAGCAGCCAAGCGGGACTAGCGGGGGGGAAGCAGTACTTC
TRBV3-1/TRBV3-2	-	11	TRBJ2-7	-	CASSQTREQYF	TGTGCCAGCAGCCAAACGCGGGAGCAGTACTTC
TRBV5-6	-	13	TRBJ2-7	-	CASSISAGKEQYF	TGTGCCAGCAGCATATCGGCAGGGAAGGAGCAGTACTTC
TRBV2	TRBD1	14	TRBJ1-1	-	CASRRGQGNTEAFF	TGTGCCAGCAGGCGCGGACAGGGGAACACTGAAGCTTTCTTT
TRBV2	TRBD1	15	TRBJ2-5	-	CASSGTGNHGETQYF	TGTGCCAGCAGTGGGACAGGGAATCATGGGGAGACCCAGTACTTC
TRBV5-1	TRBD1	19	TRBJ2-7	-	CASSPRFPGQGARWNEQYF	TGCGCCAGCAGCCCCCGCTTCCCGGGACAGGGCGCTAGATGGAACGAGCAGTACTTC
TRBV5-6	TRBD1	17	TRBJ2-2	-	CASSLADNRGYSGELFF	TGTGCCAGCAGCTTGGCCGATAACAGGGGGTACTCCGGGGAGCTGTTTTTT
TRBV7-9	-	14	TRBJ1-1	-	CASSLGRENTEAFF	TGTGCCAGCAGCTTAGGCAGGGAAAACACTGAAGCTTTCTTT
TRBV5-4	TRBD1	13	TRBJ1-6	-	CATGGQGDSPLHF	TGTGCCACCGGCGGACAGGGAGATTCACCCCTCCACTTT
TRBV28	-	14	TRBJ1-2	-	CASSLSSARYGYTF	TGTGCCAGCAGTTTAAGTTCCGCCAGATATGGCTACACCTTC
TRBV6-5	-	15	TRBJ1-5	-	CASSQGLRGNQPQHF	TGTGCCAGCTCGCAGGGCTTACGGGGCAATCAGCCCCAGCATTTT
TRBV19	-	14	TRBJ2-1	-	CASSIASSYNEQFF	TGTGCCAGTAGTATTGCGAGCTCCTACAATGAGCAGTTCTTC
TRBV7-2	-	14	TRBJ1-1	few	CASSFDRPSPEAFF	TGTGCCAGCAGCTTCGACAGGCCAAGCCCTGAAGCTTTCTTT
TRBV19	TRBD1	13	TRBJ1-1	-	CATTGTGGLKAFF	TGTGCCACCACCGGGACAGGCGGACTGAAAGCTTTCTTT
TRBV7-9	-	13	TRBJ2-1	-	CASSSGSYNEQFF	TGTGCCAGCAGCTCGGGGTCTTACAATGAGCAGTTCTTC
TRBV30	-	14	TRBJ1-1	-	CAWSGGRANTEAFF	TGTGCCTGGAGCGGTGGCAGGGCGAACACTGAAGCTTTCTTT
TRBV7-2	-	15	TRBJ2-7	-	CASSLAGRQGNEQYF	TGTGCCAGCAGCTTGGCCGGCCGCCAGGGGAACGAGCAGTACTTC
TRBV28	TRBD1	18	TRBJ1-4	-	CASSLGPGQTGRDEKLFF	TGTGCCAGCAGTTTAGGACCGGGACAGACCGGGAGGGATGAAAAACTGTTTTTT
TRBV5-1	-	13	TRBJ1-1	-	CASSANTNTEAFF	TGCGCCAGCAGCGCCAACACAAACACTGAAGCTTTCTTT
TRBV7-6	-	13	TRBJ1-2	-	CASSNAGYYGYTF	TGTGCCAGCAGCAACGCCGGGTACTATGGCTACACCTTC
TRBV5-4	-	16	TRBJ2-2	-	CASSRPGTYNTGELFF	TGTGCCAGCAGCCGACCTGGGACATATAACACCGGGGAGCTGTTTTTT
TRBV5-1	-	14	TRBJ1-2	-	CASSVGTIGYGYTF	TGCGCCAGCAGCGTAGGGACAATCGGCTATGGCTACACCTTC
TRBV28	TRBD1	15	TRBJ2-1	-	CASSPRDRWTNEQFF	TGTGCCAGCAGTCCCCGGGACAGGTGGACCAATGAGCAGTTCTTC
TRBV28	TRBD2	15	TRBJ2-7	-	CASSPTGGAYSEQYF	TGTGCCAGCAGTCCCACGGGGGGGGCGTACTCCGAGCAGTACTTC
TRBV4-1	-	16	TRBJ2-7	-	CASSPSWGRGSYEQYF	TGCGCCAGCAGCCCCTCCTGGGGGCGAGGGTCCTACGAGCAGTACTTC
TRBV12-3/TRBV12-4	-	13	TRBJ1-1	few	CASSLPGGTEAFF	TGTGCCAGCAGTTTACCGGGGGGCACTGAAGCTTTCTTT
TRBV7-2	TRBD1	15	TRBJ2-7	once	CASSLVGTDPYEQYF	TGTGCCAGCAGCTTAGTAGGGACAGACCCCTACGAGCAGTACTTC
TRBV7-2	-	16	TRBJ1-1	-	CASSPKPRTEHTEAFF	TGTGCCAGCAGCCCAAAACCGAGGACAGAACACACTGAAGCTTTCTTT
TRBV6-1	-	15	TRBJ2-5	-	CASSELGGVLETQYF	TGTGCCAGCAGTGAATTGGGCGGGGTGCTAGAGACCCAGTACTTC
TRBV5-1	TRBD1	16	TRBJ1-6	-	CASSLEGQGEGSPLHF	TGCGCCAGCAGCTTGGAGGGACAGGGAGAGGGTTCACCCCTCCACTTT
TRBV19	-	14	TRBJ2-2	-	CASSQGFGTGELFF	TGTGCCAGTTCTCAGGGGTTTGGCACCGGGGAGCTGTTTTTT
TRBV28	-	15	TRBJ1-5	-	CASFAQGGSNQPQHF	TGTGCCTCCTTCGCCCAAGGAGGAAGCAATCAGCCCCAGCATTTT
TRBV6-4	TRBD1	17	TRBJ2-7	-	CASSDRIPDRVSYEQYF	TGTGCCAGCAGTGACCGTATCCCGGACAGGGTATCCTACGAGCAGTACTTC
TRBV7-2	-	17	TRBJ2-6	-	CASSLGRGSSGANVLTF	TGTGCCAGCAGCTTAGGTCGGGGTTCCTCTGGGGCCAACGTCCTGACTTTC
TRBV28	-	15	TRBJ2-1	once	CASSLGGVGYNEQFF	TGTGCCAGCAGTTTAGGAGGGGTGGGCTACAATGAGCAGTTCTTC
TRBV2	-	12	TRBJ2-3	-	CASSEEPQLQYF	TGTGCCAGCAGTGAAGAGCCCCAATTGCAGTATTTT
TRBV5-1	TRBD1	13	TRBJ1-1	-	CASSSDRETEAFF	TGCGCCAGCAGCTCTGACAGGGAAACTGAAGCTTTCTTT
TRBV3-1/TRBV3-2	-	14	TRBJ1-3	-	CASRPDTSGNTIYF	TGTGCCAGCAGACCAGACACATCTGGAAACACCATATATTTT